One and the same sample provided the 20 T cell receptor beta chains below, sequenced in a study of blood T cell repertoires in COVID-19. Produced via immunoSEQ multiplex PCR; TCRdb's table is partial and in-frame only. The sample has 250,000 to 300,000 clones, 75% to 90% seen once; the top ten hold 5.5% to 8%. Sequenced input: peripheral blood. These receptors were obtained from a woman between 50 and 59 years old with COVID-19, enrolled during active disease.

The J gene is TRBJ1-4, the V gene TRBV7-2, with TRBD1 identical over 8 bases. Germline V gives CDR1 SGHTA, CDR2 FQGNSA. The J segment lost 5 bases and the V segment lost 6 bases, leaving 5 bases of the junction unmatched. This CDR3 contains 14 residues. CDR3 in DNA: TGTGCCAGCAGGCAGGGGGCGGCGAATGAAAAACTGTTTTTT. Amino acids: CASRQGAANEKLFF.

The chain joins TRBV2 to TRBJ1-1; D unclear. The V and J ends lost 2 bases and 1 base respectively, with 8 bases between them. From germline, CDR1 is SNHLY and CDR2 FYNNEI. The CDR3 spans 14 residues. CDR3 in amino acids: CASSEMSWNTEAFF. The CDR3 DNA follows: TGTGCCAGCAGTGAAATGTCTTGGAACACTGAAGCTTTCTTT.

The V gene is TRBV27, the J gene TRBJ2-7; 9 nucleotides align to TRBD1. With V trimmed by 10 bases and J by 0 bases, 16 bases remained unmatched. The germline V gene has CDR1 MNHEY and CDR2 SMNVEV (reference sequence). This CDR3 is 17 amino acids long. The CDR3 DNA reads TGTGCCACCAGGATACAGGGGGCAACGCACAGCTCCTACGAGCAGTACTTC. It translates to CATRIQGATHSSYEQYF.

The rearrangement uses TRBV27 and TRBJ2-7; 7 positions agree with TRBD1. The germline V gene encodes CDR1 MNHEY and CDR2 SMNVEV (reference sequence). Trimming at V came to 6 bases and at J to 6 bases, leaving 5 bases not matched to a gene. This CDR3 has 12 residues. CDR3 sequence (DNA): TGTGCCAGCAGCCCCGGGACAGCCGAGCAGTACTTC. Protein: CASSPGTAEQYF.

V gene TRBV6-2 or TRBV6-3 combines with J gene TRBJ1-5, with D possibly TRBD1 on 6 matching bases. The CDR3 is made up of 14 amino acids. CDR1 is MNHEY, CDR2 SVGEGT, per germline. The V gene lost 7 bases and the J gene lost 3 bases, with 13 bases spanning the gap. The CDR3 bases are TGTGCCAGCAACCCCAGGGGACCCAATCAGCCCCAGCATTTT. Its protein product is CASNPRGPNQPQHF.

The chain links TRBV7-2 to TRBJ2-4; 9 bases line up with TRBD1. Germline assignment: CDR1 SGHTA and CDR2 FQGNSA. Unmatched junction bases numbered 8, after V lost 4 bases and J lost 7 bases. The CDR3 has 15 residues. CDR3 sequence reads: CASSSSGQGRNIQYF. The CDR3 DNA reads as TGTGCCAGCAGCTCAAGCGGACAGGGGAGGAACATTCAGTACTTC.

This chain joins TRBV7-9 and TRBJ2-5; TRBD2 matches 8 bases. The CDR3 length is 13 residues. The V gene end was trimmed by 10 bases and the J gene end by 7 bases; junction bases not matched to a gene: 11. CDR1 and CDR2 (germline): SEHNR, FQNEAQ (reference sequence). The CDR3 DNA reads TGTGCCATCGACTTGACTAGCGAGGGGACCCAGTACTTC. Protein sequence: CAIDLTSEGTQYF.

The V call is TRBV29-1, the J call TRBJ2-7, with 13 bases matching TRBD2. Germline V CDR1 and CDR2: SQVTM, ANQGSEA. The CDR3 has 14 amino acids. V was clipped by 6 bases and J by 4 bases; unmatched bases: 6. CDR3: CSVGTSGNGYEQYF. DNA for the CDR3: TGCAGCGTGGGGACTAGCGGGAATGGGTACGAGCAGTACTTC.

This clone was seen a single time. Other DNA sequences within the sample encode an identical CDR3. V is TRBV3-1 (or the pseudogene TRBV3-2) and J is TRBJ2-2; 9 bases fit TRBD1. This CDR3 contains 14 residues. V lost 6 bases to trimming and J lost 2 bases; unmatched junction nucleotides: 1. Germline lookup yields CDR1 LGHDT and CDR2 YNNKEL (reference sequence). CDR3 loop: CASRDRGNTGELFF. The CDR3 DNA sequence: TGTGCCAGCAGGGACAGGGGAAACACCGGGGAGCTGTTTTTT.

This clone is a singleton in its sample. The rearrangement joins TRBV4-1 to TRBJ2-2; 12 positions agree with TRBD2. V gave up 5 bases and J gave up 0 bases; unmatched junction bases: 4. There are 17 residues in the CDR3. Per the germline V gene, CDR1 is MGHRA and CDR2 is YSYEKL. CDR3 region: CASSSWTSGANTGELFF. The DNA of the CDR3 is TGCGCCAGCAGCTCCTGGACTAGCGGGGCGAACACCGGGGAGCTGTTTTTT.

The chain couples TRBV5-1 to TRBJ1-5; no definite D call. Trimming stripped 0 bases from V and 1 base from J, with 2 bases between. The CDR3 consists of 13 residues. Germline loops: CDR1 SGHRS, CDR2 YFSETQ. CDR3 DNA sequence: TGCGCCAGCAGCTTGGCGAGCAATCAGCCCCAGCATTTT. This encodes CASSLASNQPQHF.

J is TRBJ2-2 and V is TRBV7-8; 12 positions match TRBD2. Per germline, CDR1 SGHVS and CDR2 FQNEAQ. CDR3 size: 17 residues. The V and J ends lost 5 bases and 4 bases, in that order; junction bases with no gene match: 8. The CDR3 here is CASSGLAGRLLTGELFF. CDR3 nucleotides: TGTGCCAGCAGCGGACTAGCGGGAAGACTACTCACCGGGGAGCTGTTTTTT.

This clone was seen a handful of times. The gene calls are TRBV5-4 and TRBJ1-2; D gene unclear. Trimming shortened V by 3 bases and J by 2 bases, and 8 bases separated the two germline ends. Germline CDR1 reads SGHNT; CDR2 reads YYREEE (reference sequence). This CDR3 is 13 amino acids long. The CDR3 here is CASSSQVNYGYTF. The DNA of the CDR3 is TGTGCCAGCAGCTCGCAGGTCAACTATGGCTACACCTTC.

This chain links TRBV27 with TRBJ2-7, with 11 bases matching TRBD2. Trimming at V came to 5 bases and at J to 3 bases, leaving 3 bases not matched to a gene. The V gene's germline CDR1 is MNHEY and CDR2 SMNVEV (reference sequence). This CDR3 is built from 14 residues. CDR3 sequence reads: CASSPTSGSYEQYF. In DNA form, the CDR3 reads TGTGCCAGCAGTCCTACTAGCGGGAGCTACGAGCAGTACTTC.

The V and J genes are TRBV6-5 and TRBJ2-2; 7 nucleotides match TRBD1. The CDR3 is made up of 11 amino acids. Germline assignment: CDR1 MNHEY and CDR2 SVGAGI. Unmatched junction bases numbered 1, after V lost 7 bases and J lost 8 bases. The CDR3 protein is CASTRGGELFF. CDR3 in DNA: TGTGCCAGCACCAGGGGGGGGGAGCTGTTTTTT.

The rearrangement joins TRBV5-1 to TRBJ1-6; unclear D gene. V was pared by 5 bases and J by 0 bases, with 6 bases between. The CDR3 has 14 amino acids. Germline lookup yields CDR1 SGHRS and CDR2 YFSETQ. As DNA, the CDR3 is TGCGCCAGCAGTGACAACTCCTATAATTCACCCCTCCACTTT. It specifies CASSDNSYNSPLHF.

This chain connects TRBV11-2 to TRBJ1-2; no reliable D call. Between the trimmed V and J ends, which lost 5 bases and 4 bases, there was a span of 11 bases. The CDR3 length is 13 residues. Germline assignment: CDR1 SGHAT and CDR2 FQNNGV. CDR3 nucleotides: TGTGCCAGCAGCCCTAAGTCAGGCTATGGCTACACCTTC. It is translated as CASSPKSGYGYTF.

This clone was recorded a few times. The gene calls are TRBV2 and TRBJ1-1; perhaps TRBD1 as D (6 bases). CDR1 and CDR2 (germline): SNHLY, FYNNEI. Deletions cut 8 bases from V and 2 bases from J, with 12 bases between. The CDR3 extends over 13 amino acids. CDR3 loop: CASFADSNTEAFF. The CDR3 DNA is TGTGCCAGCTTCGCGGACAGTAACACTGAAGCTTTCTTT.

The count of this clone is one. This sequence joins TRBV11-2 and TRBJ2-1; TRBD2 matches 11 bases. Unmatched junction bases numbered 11, after V lost 5 bases and J lost 2 bases. In germline, CDR1 is SGHAT, CDR2 FQNNGV. This CDR3 contains 18 residues. CDR3 loop: CASSLSPYSGRAYNEQFF. CDR3 nucleotide sequence: TGTGCCAGCAGCCTCTCCCCTTATAGCGGGAGGGCCTACAATGAGCAGTTCTTC.

The chain carries TRBV11-3 and TRBJ2-5; D gene uncertain. The CDR3 covers 12 residues. The V and J ends lost 5 bases and 7 bases respectively, with 11 bases between them. Germline CDR1 and CDR2: SGHNT and YENEEA. The CDR3 sequence is CASSPSFGTQYF. CDR3 in DNA: TGTGCCAGCAGCCCAAGCTTCGGGACCCAGTACTTC. The complete variable domain, with remaining parts taken from reference TRBV11-3 and TRBJ2-5, reads EAGVVQSPRYKIIEKKQPVAFWCNPISGHNTLYWYLQNLGQGPELLIRYENEEAVDDSQLPKDRFSAERLKGVDSTLKIQPAELGDSAVYLCASSPSFGTQYFGPGTRLLVL.